This record concerns one T cell receptor (beta chain) sequence. No antigen is known for it. This specimen belongs to a study of T cell responses to AZD1222 COVID-19 vaccine. Background on the study: Timing groups of about 4 and about 12 weeks for second doses were pooled. Whole-study results and caveats: Baseline serology detected seropositivity in only six or seven AZD1222 recipients. Spike-wide coverage was observed for vaccine-associated CD4 TCRs, with dominant responses at 160-218 and 743-854.

Only in-frame clones appear in the TCRdb table, and some are missing; sequencing was by immunoSEQ multiplex PCR. The sample yields some 130,000 clones, around 90% seen once. Germline V gene lookup returns CDR1 WNHNN and CDR2 SYGVQD (reference sequence). This CDR3 contains 15 residues. Trimming stripped 6 bases from V and 4 bases from J, with 15 bases between. This receptor was identified in an adult in good health. Here the sequenced sample was peripheral blood, taken on day 0 of AZD1222 vaccination. The rearrangement joins TRBV10-1 to TRBJ1-4, with D tentatively TRBD1 (5 bases). In nucleotides, the CDR3 is TGCGCCAGCAGGAGGTCCGGGGACGTTAATGAAAAACTGTTTTTT. Its translation: CASRRSGDVNEKLFF.